This paragraph reports one T cell receptor (beta chain). The naive CD8 fraction comprised CD45RO-negative cells positively selected for CCR7 and excluded terminally differentiated effector memory CD45RA+ cells. The protocol was immunoSEQ multiplex PCR, while the TCRdb copy is restricted to in-frame clones and leaves out a portion. The sample consists of 750,000 to 1,000,000 clones, around 93% of them appearing once. The sample belongs to a study of shared clonotypes between healthy human individuals. Per germline, CDR1 SGHTA and CDR2 FQGNSA. V dropped 2 bases and J dropped 1 base, with 17 bases sitting between them. The CDR3 sequence is 17 residues long.

Material for sequencing was naive CD8+ T cells sorted from blood. J is TRBJ2-5 and V is TRBV7-2; D possibly corresponds to TRBD2 (5 bases). The TCR originated in a man in his thirties or forties in good health. CDR3 in DNA: TGTGCCAGCAGCTTACCCAACCGGACTGCATCCCAAGAGACCCAGTACTTC. This codes for CASSLPNRTASQETQYF.